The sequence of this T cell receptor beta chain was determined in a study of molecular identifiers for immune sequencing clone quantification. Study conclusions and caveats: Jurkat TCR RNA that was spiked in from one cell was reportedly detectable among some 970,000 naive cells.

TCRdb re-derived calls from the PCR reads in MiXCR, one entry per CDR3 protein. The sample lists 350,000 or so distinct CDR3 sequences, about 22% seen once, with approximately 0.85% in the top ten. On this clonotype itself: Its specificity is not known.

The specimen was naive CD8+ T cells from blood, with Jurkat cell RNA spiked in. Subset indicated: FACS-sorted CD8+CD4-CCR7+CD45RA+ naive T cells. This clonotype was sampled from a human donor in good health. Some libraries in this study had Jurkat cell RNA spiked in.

The CDR3 here is CASSYRLNLRGPKGSTEAFF. Here the CDR3 DNA reads TGTGCCAGCAGTTACCGCCTCAACCTAAGGGGGCCCAAGGGCTCAACTGAAGCTTTCTTT. The V call is TRBV6-2 or TRBV6-3, the J call TRBJ1-1; 7 bases fit TRBD1. This CDR3 is 20 amino acids long. V shed 2 bases, J shed 5 bases, and the junction held 23 bases outside the gene matches. The germline V gene has CDR1 MNHEY and CDR2 SVGEGT.